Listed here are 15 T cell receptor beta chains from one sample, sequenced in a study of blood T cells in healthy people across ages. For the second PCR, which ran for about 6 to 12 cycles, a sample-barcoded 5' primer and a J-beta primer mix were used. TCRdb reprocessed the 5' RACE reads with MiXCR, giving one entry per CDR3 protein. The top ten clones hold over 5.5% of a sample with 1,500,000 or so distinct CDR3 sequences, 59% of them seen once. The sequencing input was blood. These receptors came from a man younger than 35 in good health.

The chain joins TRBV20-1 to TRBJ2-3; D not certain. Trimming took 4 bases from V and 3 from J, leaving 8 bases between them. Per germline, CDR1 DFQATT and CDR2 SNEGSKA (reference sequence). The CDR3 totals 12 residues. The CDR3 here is CSAIQRTDTQYF. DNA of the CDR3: TGCAGTGCTATTCAGAGAACAGATACGCAGTATTTT.

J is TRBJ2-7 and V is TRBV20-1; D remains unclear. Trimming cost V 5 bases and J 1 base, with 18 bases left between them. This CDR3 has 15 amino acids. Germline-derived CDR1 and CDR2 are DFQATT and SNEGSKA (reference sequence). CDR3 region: CSAPRPLFGSYEQYF. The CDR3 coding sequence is TGCAGTGCTCCTCGGCCTCTGTTCGGGTCCTACGAGCAGTACTTC.

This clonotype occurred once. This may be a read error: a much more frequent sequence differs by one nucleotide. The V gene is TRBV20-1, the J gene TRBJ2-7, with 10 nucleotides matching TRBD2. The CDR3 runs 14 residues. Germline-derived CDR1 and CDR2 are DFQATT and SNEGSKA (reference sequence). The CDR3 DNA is TGCAGTGCTAGGTCCGGGACTAGCGACTACGATCAGTACTTC. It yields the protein CSARSGTSDYDQYF.

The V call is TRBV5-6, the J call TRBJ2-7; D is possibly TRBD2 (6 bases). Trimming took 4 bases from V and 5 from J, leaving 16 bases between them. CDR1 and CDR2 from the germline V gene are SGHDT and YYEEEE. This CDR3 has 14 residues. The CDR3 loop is CASSRRLEGNEQYF. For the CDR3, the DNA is TGTGCCAGCAGCCGTCGACTAGAAGGGAACGAGCAGTACTTC.

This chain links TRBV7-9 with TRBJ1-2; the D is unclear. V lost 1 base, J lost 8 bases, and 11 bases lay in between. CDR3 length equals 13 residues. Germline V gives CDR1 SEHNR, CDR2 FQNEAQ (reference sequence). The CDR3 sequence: CASSLGLSWGYTF. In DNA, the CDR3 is TGTGCCAGCAGCTTAGGCCTTAGTTGGGGCTACACCTTC.

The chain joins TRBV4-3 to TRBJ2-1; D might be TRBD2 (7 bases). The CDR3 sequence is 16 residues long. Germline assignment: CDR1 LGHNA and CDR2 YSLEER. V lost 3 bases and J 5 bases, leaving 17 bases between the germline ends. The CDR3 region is CASSHPPGGSDNEQFF. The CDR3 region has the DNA TGCGCCAGCAGCCATCCTCCGGGGGGCTCAGACAATGAGCAGTTCTTC.

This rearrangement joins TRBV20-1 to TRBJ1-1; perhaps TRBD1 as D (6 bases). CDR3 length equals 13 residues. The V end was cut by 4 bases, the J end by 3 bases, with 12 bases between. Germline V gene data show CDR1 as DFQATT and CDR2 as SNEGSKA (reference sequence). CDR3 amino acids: CSANRAFDTEAFF. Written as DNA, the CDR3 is TGCAGTGCTAACAGGGCATTTGACACTGAAGCTTTCTTT.

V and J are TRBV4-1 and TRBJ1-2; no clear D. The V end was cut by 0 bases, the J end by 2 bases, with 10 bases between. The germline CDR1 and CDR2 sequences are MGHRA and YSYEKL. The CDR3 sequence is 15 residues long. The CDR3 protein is CASSQDSLANYGYTF. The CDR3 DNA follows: TGCGCCAGCAGCCAAGATTCGTTAGCGAACTATGGCTACACCTTC.

The CDR3 bases are TGTGCCAGCAGCTGGACAGAAAACGAGCAGTTCTTC. Protein product: CASSWTENEQFF. The rearrangement uses TRBV5-6 and TRBJ2-1, with a possible D match to TRBD1 (6 bases). CDR3 size: 12 residues. The V gene lost 3 bases and the J gene lost 10 bases, with 11 bases spanning the gap. Germline CDR1 is SGHDT and CDR2 is YYEEEE. The entire variable domain, with the rest obtained from reference TRBV5-6 and TRBJ2-1, is as follows: DAGVTQSPTHLIKTRGQQVTLRCSPKSGHDTVSWYQQALGQGPQFIFQYYEEEERQRGNFPDRFSGHQFPNYSSELNVNALLLGDSALYLCASSWTENEQFFGPGTRLTVL.

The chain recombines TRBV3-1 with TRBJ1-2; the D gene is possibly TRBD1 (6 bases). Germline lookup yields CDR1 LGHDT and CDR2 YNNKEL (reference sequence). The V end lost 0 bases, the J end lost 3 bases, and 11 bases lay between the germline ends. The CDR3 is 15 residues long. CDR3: CASSQDIGGDYGYTF. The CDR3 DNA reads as TGTGCCAGCAGCCAAGATATAGGGGGTGACTATGGCTACACCTTC.

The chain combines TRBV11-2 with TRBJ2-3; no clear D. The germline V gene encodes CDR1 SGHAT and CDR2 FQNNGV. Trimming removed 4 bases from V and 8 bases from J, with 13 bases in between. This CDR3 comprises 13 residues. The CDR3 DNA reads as TGTGCCAGCAGCTCCGAAAGGATTGGTACGCAGTATTTT. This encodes CASSSERIGTQYF.

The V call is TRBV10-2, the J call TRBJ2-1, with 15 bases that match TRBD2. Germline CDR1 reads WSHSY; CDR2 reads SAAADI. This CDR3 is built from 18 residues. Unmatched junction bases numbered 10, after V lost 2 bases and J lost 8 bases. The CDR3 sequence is CASSEPLGLAGGAYEQFF. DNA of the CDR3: TGCGCCAGCAGTGAGCCCCTGGGACTAGCGGGAGGTGCGTATGAGCAGTTCTTC.

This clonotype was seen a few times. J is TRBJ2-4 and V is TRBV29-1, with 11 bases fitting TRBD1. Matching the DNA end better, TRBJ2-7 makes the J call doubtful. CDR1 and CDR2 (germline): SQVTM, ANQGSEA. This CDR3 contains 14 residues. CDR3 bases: TGCAGCGCCGGGAGGGGACAGGGGGTTTACGAGCAGTACTTC. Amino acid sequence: CSAGRGQGVYEQYF.

The CDR3 here is CAWSTVSGASGTGELFF. CDR3 sequence (DNA): TGTGCCTGGAGTACGGTTAGCGGAGCCTCGGGAACCGGGGAGCTGTTTTTT. V is TRBV30 and J is TRBJ2-2; a possible D gene is TRBD2 (6 bases). Trimming took off 2 bases at V and 5 bases at J, with 21 bases between the two ends. CDR1 and CDR2 (germline): GTSNPN, SVGIG (reference sequence). The CDR3 length is 17 residues.

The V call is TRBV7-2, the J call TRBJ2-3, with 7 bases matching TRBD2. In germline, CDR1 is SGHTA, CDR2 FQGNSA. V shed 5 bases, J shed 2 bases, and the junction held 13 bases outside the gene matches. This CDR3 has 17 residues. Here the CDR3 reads CASSTRRLATYTDTQYF. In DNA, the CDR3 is TGTGCCAGCAGCACCCGTCGACTAGCAACCTACACAGATACGCAGTATTTT.